Below are 7 T cell receptor beta chains sequenced from a single sample in a study of T cell repertoires in cytomegalovirus infection. TCRdb recomputed calls from the reads with MiXCR, one row per CDR3 protein. The sample records tens of thousands of distinct CDR3 sequences, 3.5% to 4% being singletons. Sequencing was carried out using PBMCs. The origin of the receptors is a human donor in good health (CMV status not recorded). Some clones in this sample may be carry-over from other donors' samples.

This clonotype has ten or more counts. The V call is TRBV7-2, the J call TRBJ2-1; 9 nucleotides line up with TRBD1. The CDR3 sequence is 15 residues long. V lost 6 bases, J lost 7 bases, and 10 bases stayed unmatched. Germline V CDR1 and CDR2: SGHTA, FQGNSA. The CDR3 sequence: CASRLPGQGSNEQFF. CDR3 nucleotides: TGTGCCAGCAGATTACCGGGACAGGGATCTAATGAGCAGTTCTTC.

This clonotype was observed at least ten times. The chain recombines TRBV7-3 with TRBJ2-1, with 9 positions matching TRBD2. Germline V gene lookup returns CDR1 SGHTA and CDR2 FQGTGA. J was trimmed by 7 bases and V by 3 bases; bases with no gene match: 4. There are 14 residues in the CDR3. The CDR3 sequence: CASSLREGTNEQFF. In DNA form, the CDR3 reads TGTGCCAGCAGCTTGCGGGAGGGAACGAATGAGCAGTTCTTC. The variable domain in full, completed from reference TRBV7-3 and TRBJ2-1, reads GAGVSQTPSNKVTEKGKYVELRCDPISGHTALYWYRQSLGQGPEFLIYFQGTGAADDSGLPNDRFFAVRPEGSVSTLKIQRTERGDSAVYLCASSLREGTNEQFFGPGTRLTVL.

This clonotype was detected ten times or more. The chain is built from TRBV5-1 and TRBJ2-2, with D maybe TRBD2 (6 bases). This CDR3 region has 13 residues. In germline, CDR1 is SGHRS, CDR2 YFSETQ. Trimming took off 4 bases at V and 5 bases at J, with 9 bases between the two ends. DNA for the CDR3: TGCGCCAGCAGCCCGGGGGTTACCGGGGAGCTGTTTTTT. Translated, it gives CASSPGVTGELFF.

This clonotype was seen repeatedly, ten times or more. V and J are TRBV28 and TRBJ1-2; D uncertain. The V end lost 5 bases, the J end lost 5 bases, and 9 bases lay between the germline ends. This CDR3 has 12 residues. Germline CDR1 is MDHEN and CDR2 is SYDVKM. The CDR3 sequence is CASSPDRYGYTF. Here the CDR3 DNA reads TGTGCCAGCAGTCCGGACCGATATGGCTACACCTTC.

This clonotype was observed many times. The chain couples TRBV7-2 to TRBJ1-1; D gene uncertain. V lost 4 bases and J lost 5, with 14 bases in between. The germline gives CDR1 SGHTA, CDR2 FQGNSA. There are 14 residues in the CDR3. CDR3 sequence: CASSSSAWGTEAFF. CDR3 sequence (DNA): TGTGCCAGCAGCTCTAGCGCCTGGGGTACTGAAGCTTTCTTT. The full variable domain, in which reference TRBV7-2 and TRBJ1-1 provide the parts outside the CDR3, is GAGVSQSPSNKVTEKGKDVELRCDPISGHTALYWYRQSLGQGLEFLIYFQGNSAPDKSGLPSDRFSAERTGGSVSTLTIQRTQQEDSAVYLCASSSSAWGTEAFFGQGTRLTVV.

Many counts were recorded for this clonotype. V and J are TRBV7-8 and TRBJ2-1, with D perhaps matching TRBD2 (5 bases). This CDR3 spans 15 amino acids. Germline-derived CDR1 and CDR2 are SGHVS and FQNEAQ. V lost 4 bases to trimming and J lost 4 bases, with 14 bases between them. The CDR3 nucleotides read TGTGCCAGCAGCTCGAGGACTCAGAAATACAATGAGCAGTTCTTC. Encoded protein: CASSSRTQKYNEQFF.

The table lists this clonotype with many counts. V usage is TRBV12-3 or TRBV12-4 and J usage is TRBJ2-1; 11 positions agree with TRBD2. The J segment lost 7 bases and the V segment lost 5 bases, leaving 10 bases of the junction unmatched. There are 16 residues in the CDR3. CDR3 DNA sequence: TGTGCCAGCAGTCCATTTAGCGGGAGGGCCCGGAATGAGCAGTTCTTC. Its protein product is CASSPFSGRARNEQFF.